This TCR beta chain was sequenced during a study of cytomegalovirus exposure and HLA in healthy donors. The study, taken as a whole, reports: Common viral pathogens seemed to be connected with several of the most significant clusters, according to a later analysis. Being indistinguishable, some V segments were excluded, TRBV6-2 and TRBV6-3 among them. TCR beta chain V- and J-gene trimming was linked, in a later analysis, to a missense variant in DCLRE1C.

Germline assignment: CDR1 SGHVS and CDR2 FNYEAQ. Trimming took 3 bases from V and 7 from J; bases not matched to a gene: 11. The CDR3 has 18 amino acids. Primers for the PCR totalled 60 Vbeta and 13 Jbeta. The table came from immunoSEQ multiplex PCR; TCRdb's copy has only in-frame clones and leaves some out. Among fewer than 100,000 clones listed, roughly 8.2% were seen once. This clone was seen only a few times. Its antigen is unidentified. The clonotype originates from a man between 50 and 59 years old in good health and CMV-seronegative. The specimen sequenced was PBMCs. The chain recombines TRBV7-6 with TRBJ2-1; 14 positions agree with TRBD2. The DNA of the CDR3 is TGTGCCAGCAGCTTTAGTTCACCGGGACTAGCGGGAGTGAATGAGCAGTTCTTC. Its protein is CASSFSSPGLAGVNEQFF. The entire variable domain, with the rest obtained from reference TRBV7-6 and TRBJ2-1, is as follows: GAGVSQSPRYKVTKRGQDVALRCDPISGHVSLYWYRQALGQGPEFLTYFNYEAQQDKSGLPNDRFSAERPEGSISTLTIQRTEQRDSAMYRCASSFSSPGLAGVNEQFFGPGTRLTVL.